These T cell receptor beta chains were read from a single sample in a study of long-term antiretroviral therapy in people with HIV. Using immunoSEQ multiplex PCR, the repertoire was profiled, and TCRdb retains in-frame clones only, with some absent. The sample has about 21,000 clones; 60% to 80% are singletons. The material was unsorted PBMCs, obtained around 21 months before starting antiretroviral therapy. The receptor source for this set is a middle-aged woman with HIV. The CDR3 runs from the conserved cysteine through the conserved F or W. A D gene is named only where the DNA matches it firmly. Some rows mark clone size as missing; the rest say once, few, many or name a class of expanded clone.

j_gene | v_gene | d_gene | abundance | CDR3aa | CDR3nt
TRBJ1-1 | TRBV27 | - | - | CASSLLTGMGTEAFF | TGTGCCAGCAGTTTATTAACGGGAATGGGCACTGAAGCTTTCTTT
TRBJ2-7 | TRBV29-1 | - | few | CSVYSGTYEQYF | TGCAGCGTTTATTCCGGGACCTACGAGCAGTACTTC
TRBJ1-4 | TRBV7-9 | - | - | CASSPQARENEKLFF | TGTGCCAGTAGCCCGCAGGCCAGGGAGAACGAAAAACTGTTTTTT
TRBJ1-2 | TRBV5-6 | - | - | CASSFFLGLNNYGYTF | TGTGCCAGCAGCTTCTTTCTCGGCTTAAATAACTATGGCTACACCTTC
TRBJ2-5 | TRBV7-8 | - | - | CASSLMGRAAETQYF | TGTGCCAGCAGCCTAATGGGGCGGGCAGCAGAGACCCAGTACTTC
TRBJ1-1 | TRBV30 | - | - | CAWSPGGGNTEAFF | TGTGCCTGGAGTCCCGGTGGGGGAAACACTGAAGCTTTCTTT
TRBJ1-2 | TRBV5-1 | - | - | CASSPDDRRNYGYTF | TGCGCCAGCAGCCCAGACGACAGACGGAACTATGGCTACACCTTC
TRBJ2-7 | TRBV5-1 | - | - | CASSFWYPSLGSYEQYF | TGCGCCAGCAGCTTCTGGTACCCTTCATTGGGCTCCTACGAGCAGTACTTC
TRBJ2-5 | TRBV5-1 | - | - | CASSLERDVTETQYF | TGCGCCAGCAGCTTGGAACGAGACGTCACGGAGACCCAGTACTTC
TRBJ2-3 | TRBV5-4 | - | - | CASSLQGGSTDTQYF | TGTGCCAGCAGCTTGCAGGGTGGTAGCACAGATACGCAGTATTTT
TRBJ1-3 | TRBV14 | - | - | CASSQGWQGFGNTIYF | TGTGCCAGCAGCCAAGGGTGGCAGGGCTTTGGAAACACCATATATTTT
TRBJ2-7 | TRBV29-1 | - | - | CSVERPNYEQYF | TGCAGCGTTGAACGGCCGAACTACGAGCAGTACTTC
TRBJ2-3 | TRBV14 | - | - | CASSQGTTRYF | TGTGCCAGCAGCCAGGGAACCACGAGGTATTTT
TRBJ1-1 | TRBV12-2 | - | - | CASRLVPIPLLMNTEAFF | TGTGCAAGTCGCTTAGTACCTATTCCACTCCTCATGAACACTGAAGCTTTCTTT
TRBJ1-3 | TRBV6-1 | - | - | CASSPRRGDGNTIYF | TGTGCCAGCAGTCCTCGACGGGGGGATGGAAACACCATATATTTT
TRBJ1-3 | TRBV10-3 | - | few | CAIKPDGNSGNTIYF | TGTGCCATCAAGCCCGACGGCAACTCTGGAAACACCATATATTTT
TRBJ2-3 | TRBV6-1 | - | - | CASSVQGTTDTQYF | TGTGCCAGCAGTGTGCAGGGGACCACAGATACGCAGTATTTT
TRBJ2-2 | TRBV30 | - | - | CAWALEPGELFF | TGTGCCTGGGCACTAGAGCCCGGGGAGCTGTTTTTT
TRBJ2-1 | TRBV7-9 | - | - | CASSLARSGEFF | TGTGCCAGCAGCTTAGCAAGGTCGGGGGAGTTCTTC
TRBJ1-4 | TRBV18 | - | - | CASSIAVVPNEKLFF | TGTGCCAGCTCAATCGCGGTTGTGCCTAATGAAAAACTGTTTTTT
TRBJ1-2 | TRBV11-3 | - | - | CASSLGGTYGYTF | TGTGCCAGCAGCTTAGGGGGGACCTATGGCTACACCTTC
TRBJ1-2 | TRBV30 | TRBD1 | - | CACEDRGWVGYTF | TGTGCCTGCGAGGACAGGGGATGGGTGGGCTACACCTTC
TRBJ1-1 | TRBV11-3 | - | once | CASSLVAGANTEAFF | TGTGCCAGCAGCTTAGTGGCAGGGGCGAACACTGAAGCTTTCTTT
TRBJ1-6 | TRBV5-1 | TRBD1 | - | CASSFGQGLSSPLHF | TGCGCCAGCAGTTTTGGACAGGGTCTAAGTTCACCCCTCCACTTT